This entry lists 27 T cell receptor beta chains sequenced from one sample in a study of molecular identifiers for immune sequencing clone quantification. Using its own MiXCR run on the PCR reads, TCRdb lists one record per CDR3 protein. The sample lists some 680,000 distinct CDR3 sequences; around 25% were seen once. Sample: naive CD8+ T cells from blood, with Jurkat cell RNA spiked in. Stated subset: FACS-sorted CD8+CD4-CCR7+CD45RA+ naive T cells. These receptors were collected from a human donor in good health. Some libraries in this study had Jurkat cell RNA spiked in.

A remark on this clonotype: A much larger clone lies a single base off, so this may be a read error. The chain joins TRBV7-8 to TRBJ2-5; TRBD1 aligns across 9 bases. The CDR3 spans 15 residues. Germline assignment: CDR1 SGHVS and CDR2 FQNEAQ. Trimming took 4 bases from V and 1 from J; bases not matched to a gene: 4. The CDR3 protein is CASSSLTGGQETQYF. CDR3 sequence (DNA): TGTGCCAGCAGCTCCTTGACAGGGGGCCAAGAGACCCAGTACTTC.

The chain employs TRBV20-1 and TRBJ2-1, with 11 nucleotides matching TRBD2. Germline V gene data show CDR1 as DFQATT and CDR2 as SNEGSKA (reference sequence). The CDR3 is 18 residues long. V lost 5 bases and J lost 10; bases outside the gene matches: 22. The CDR3 loop is CSAPRFGTSGVSSYEQFF. CDR3 bases: TGCAGTGCTCCCCGGTTCGGGACTAGCGGTGTGAGCTCCTACGAGCAGTTCTTC.

In regard to this clonotype: A read error may be the cause here, since a much bigger clone is one base away. The rearrangement uses TRBV7-9 and TRBJ2-5; perhaps TRBD2 as D (5 bases). The V and J ends lost 8 bases and 9 bases respectively, with 13 bases between them. Germline lookup yields CDR1 SEHNR and CDR2 FQNEAQ (reference sequence). There are 11 residues in the CDR3. CDR3 amino acids: CASWTGEPQYF. The DNA for the CDR3 is TGTGCCAGCTGGACCGGGGAGCCCCAGTACTTC.

This clonotype was observed at least ten times. V is TRBV29-1 and J is TRBJ2-2; D remains ambiguous. The CDR3 extends over 13 amino acids. CDR1 is SQVTM, CDR2 ANQGSEA, per germline. V gave up 1 base and J gave up 2 bases, with 5 bases separating them. The CDR3: CSVEAGNTGELFF. The CDR3 DNA reads TGCAGCGTTGAAGCGGGTAACACCGGGGAGCTGTTTTTT.

V gene TRBV24-1 combines with J gene TRBJ2-1; D is uncertain. Gene TRBJ2-7 matches the end of the DNA better, so the J call may be wrong. CDR1 is KGHDR and CDR2 is SFDVKD in the germline V gene. The CDR3 spans 15 residues. As DNA, the CDR3 is TGTGCCACCAGTGATCCCAGGATCTACTACAATGAGCAGTACTTC. Its protein product is CATSDPRIYYNEQYF.

The chain recombines TRBV27 with TRBJ2-1; 7 bases map to TRBD2. Germline CDR1 MNHEY, CDR2 SMNVEV (reference sequence). The CDR3 length is 15 residues. V lost 6 bases, J lost 4 bases, and 9 bases stayed unmatched. This chain's CDR3 is CASRSGAPTYNEQFF. CDR3 sequence (DNA): TGTGCCAGCAGGAGCGGGGCGCCTACATACAATGAGCAGTTCTTC.

This clonotype was detected ten times or more. The V and J genes are TRBV2 and TRBJ2-5, with 7 bases lining up with TRBD2. Germline CDR1 SNHLY, CDR2 FYNNEI. V lost 5 bases and J lost 1; bases outside the gene matches: 7. The CDR3 consists of 15 residues. The CDR3 nucleotides are TGTGCCAGCAGTCCGATACGGGGGGTCCAAGAGACCCAGTACTTC. Translating it yields CASSPIRGVQETQYF.

Ten or more counts support this clonotype. The chain uses TRBV5-8 and TRBJ2-3; 8 positions agree with TRBD2. Germline V gives CDR1 SGHTS, CDR2 YDEGEE. J gave up 4 bases and V 6 bases, and 13 bases lay outside the gene matches. The CDR3 has 16 residues. CDR3 loop: CASTGSRTSLADTQYF. The CDR3 DNA reads as TGTGCCAGCACCGGCAGCCGGACTAGCTTGGCAGATACGCAGTATTTT.

The V and J genes are TRBV29-1 and TRBJ2-1, with a possible D match to TRBD1 (6 bases). Germline V gene sequence: CDR1 SQVTM, CDR2 ANQGSEA. Trimming left V 2 bases short and J 7 bases short, with 9 bases between. This CDR3 has 12 residues. The CDR3 DNA is TGCAGCGTTGAATTACAGGGTAATGAGCAGTTCTTC. This gives the protein CSVELQGNEQFF.

This clonotype was detected ten times or more. The V and J genes are TRBV11-2 and TRBJ2-1; D unclear. This CDR3 spans 12 amino acids. Trimming took off 1 base at V and 12 bases at J, with 10 bases between the two ends. Germline V gives CDR1 SGHAT, CDR2 FQNNGV. CDR3 region: CASSLGMPSQFF. CDR3 in DNA: TGTGCCAGCAGCTTAGGGATGCCCTCGCAGTTCTTC.

The count of this clonotype is one. A much larger clone differs by one base, so this may be a read error. The chain employs TRBV20-1 and TRBJ2-3, with D uncertain. The germline V and J ends were trimmed by 3 bases and 2 bases, with 9 bases remaining between them. Germline V CDR1 and CDR2: DFQATT, SNEGSKA (reference sequence). The CDR3 contains 13 residues. The CDR3 loop reads CSASWVDTDTQYF. The CDR3 nucleotides are TGCAGTGCTAGTTGGGTAGACACAGATACGCAGTATTTT.

CDR3 protein: CASSLDGGVYNEQFF. For the CDR3, the DNA is TGTGCCAGCAGCTTAGACGGGGGGGTTTACAATGAGCAGTTCTTC. V and J are TRBV7-6 and TRBJ2-1, with 8 bases matching TRBD2. V shed 1 base and J 4 bases; nucleotides not matched to a gene: 3. CDR1 is SGHVS and CDR2 is FNYEAQ in the germline V gene. The CDR3 is 15 amino acids.

This chain uses TRBV5-6 with TRBJ2-7, with TRBD2 matching 11 bases. The CDR3 has 14 amino acids. Germline V lookup: CDR1 SGHDT, CDR2 YYEEEE. With 4 bases clipped from V and 4 bases from J, the junction kept 4 bases outside the gene matches. CDR3 loop: CASSRLAGSYEQYF. CDR3 in DNA: TGTGCCAGCAGCAGACTAGCGGGGAGTTACGAGCAGTACTTC.

This clonotype was seen at least ten times. This sequence joins TRBV20-1 and TRBJ2-1; D gene ambiguous. This CDR3 has 13 amino acids. Germline lookup yields CDR1 DFQATT and CDR2 SNEGSKA (reference sequence). V was pared by 1 base and J by 14 bases, with 18 bases between. CDR3 sequence (DNA): TGCAGTGCTAGAGTGTACCCCCCGAACGAGGAGTTCTTC. Protein sequence: CSARVYPPNEEFF.

V and J are TRBV6-2 or TRBV6-3 and TRBJ2-1; a possible D gene is TRBD1 (6 bases). The CDR3 is 18 residues long. CDR1 and CDR2 from the germline V gene are MNHEY and SVGEGT. Trimming stripped 2 bases from V and 0 bases from J, with 17 bases between. CDR3: CASSYAPSGVYSYNEQFF. CDR3 in DNA: TGTGCCAGCAGTTACGCCCCCTCAGGGGTCTACTCCTACAATGAGCAGTTCTTC.

V is TRBV29-1 and J is TRBJ2-7, with 8 bases identical to TRBD1. Losses at the gene ends were 5 bases for V and 6 bases for J; bases not matched to a gene: 3. Germline CDR1 and CDR2: SQVTM and ANQGSEA. The length of the CDR3 is 11 residues. CDR3 sequence (DNA): TGCAGCGTTCAAGGACAGGGCGAGCAGTACTTC. This codes for CSVQGQGEQYF.

A note on this clonotype: Without the conserved terminal phenylalanine or tryptophan, this CDR3 likely stems from a read error. The chain employs TRBV5-1 and TRBJ2-3; D unresolved. Deletions cut 0 bases from V and 0 bases from J, with 8 bases between. CDR1 is SGHRS, CDR2 YFSETQ, per germline. This CDR3 region has 15 residues. The CDR3 protein is CASSLVSQSTDTQYV. CDR3 in DNA: TGCGCCAGCAGCTTGGTTAGTCAGAGCACAGATACGCAGTATGTT.

The gene calls are TRBV4-3 and TRBJ2-2; possible D gene TRBD2, 6 bases. The CDR3 length is 17 residues. With 0 bases removed from V and 0 bases from J, the gap between germline ends came to 11 bases. The V gene's germline CDR1 is LGHNA and CDR2 YSLEER. CDR3 sequence: CASSQDGDSTNTGELFF. The CDR3 DNA follows: TGCGCCAGCAGCCAAGATGGGGACTCTACGAACACCGGGGAGCTGTTTTTT.

This clonotype was counted many times. V usage is TRBV28 and J usage is TRBJ1-1, with D perhaps TRBD1 (6 bases). Germline values: CDR1 MDHEN, CDR2 SYDVKM. Trimming removed 4 bases at V and 5 bases at J, with 20 bases between. The CDR3 is 16 amino acids. The CDR3 is CASSSSSGGRGTEAFF. In DNA, the CDR3 is TGTGCCAGCAGTTCGTCTTCGGGGGGGCGAGGGACTGAAGCTTTCTTT.

J is TRBJ2-1 and V is TRBV7-6; 9 bases are shared with TRBD1. CDR3 length: 13 amino acids. Losses at the gene ends were 0 bases for V and 15 bases for J; bases not matched to a gene: 6. Germline assignment: CDR1 SGHVS and CDR2 FNYEAQ. CDR3 bases: TGTGCCAGCAGCTTAGCTGGACAGGGGTACCGGTTCTTC. Protein: CASSLAGQGYRFF.

In its sample, this clonotype was seen many times. The V gene is TRBV3-1, the J gene TRBJ2-7; 7 bases line up with TRBD2. CDR1 and CDR2 (germline): LGHDT, YNNKEL (reference sequence). This CDR3 comprises 16 residues. V lost 0 bases, J lost 4 bases, and 9 bases stayed unmatched. In DNA form, the CDR3 reads TGTGCCAGCAGCCAAGAGCTGCGGGGGAGCTGGTACGAGCAGTACTTC. This encodes CASSQELRGSWYEQYF.

With respect to this clonotype: This could be a read error, since a much larger clone is one nucleotide away. The CDR3, as DNA: TGTGCCAGCAGCCTAGAGCGGGGGATAGTTAATGAGCAGATCTTC. Protein: CASSLERGIVNEQIF. The chain links TRBV11-2 to TRBJ2-1; 8 positions agree with TRBD2. Germline CDR1 reads SGHAT; CDR2 reads FQNNGV. The CDR3 has 15 amino acids.

There are many counts of this clonotype. This chain links TRBV7-6 with TRBJ2-7; D remains ambiguous. Trimming took off 1 base at V and 5 bases at J, with 12 bases between the two ends. This CDR3 contains 14 residues. In germline, CDR1 is SGHVS, CDR2 FNYEAQ. The CDR3 sequence: CASSLEAWHHEQYF. Here the CDR3 DNA reads TGTGCCAGCAGCTTAGAGGCGTGGCACCACGAGCAGTACTTC. The full variable domain, completed using reference TRBV7-6 and TRBJ2-7, is GAGVSQSPRYKVTKRGQDVALRCDPISGHVSLYWYRQALGQGPEFLTYFNYEAQQDKSGLPNDRFSAERPEGSISTLTIQRTEQRDSAMYRCASSLEAWHHEQYFGPGTRLTVT.

Turning to this clonotype: A much bigger clone sits one base away, suggesting this may be a read error. The V and J genes are TRBV3-1 and TRBJ2-3, with TRBD2 as a possible D gene (5 bases). The germline CDR1 and CDR2 sequences are LGHDT and YNNKEL (reference sequence). This CDR3 has 16 amino acids. V shed 5 bases and J shed 4 bases, with 19 bases lying between them. Written as DNA, the CDR3 is TGTGCCAGCAGCAAAGCAGAGGGCGTTAGTCCAGATACGCAGTATTTT. It codes for CASSKAEGVSPDTQYF.

This clonotype was counted between two and nine times. This sequence joins TRBV7-9 and TRBJ2-1, with 8 bases matching TRBD2. CDR1 is SEHNR and CDR2 is FQNEAQ in the germline V gene (reference sequence). J was trimmed by 2 bases and V by 6 bases; bases with no gene match: 6. This CDR3 comprises 15 residues. The DNA of the CDR3 is TGTGCCAGCAGTCTGGTAGCGGGGACCTACAATGAGCAGTTCTTC. Protein product: CASSLVAGTYNEQFF.

This clonotype occurred many times. The rearrangement joins TRBV6-2 or TRBV6-3 to TRBJ2-7; 8 nucleotides agree with TRBD1. Germline-derived CDR1 and CDR2 are MNHEY and SVGEGT. This CDR3 is 16 amino acids long. V gave up 7 bases and J gave up 4 bases; unmatched junction bases: 15. CDR3 protein: CASKPDGQGLRYEQYF. The CDR3 DNA reads TGTGCCAGCAAACCCGACGGACAGGGCCTTCGGTACGAGCAGTACTTC.

V usage is TRBV6-6 and J usage is TRBJ2-7; D perhaps matches TRBD1 (6 bases). Germline-derived CDR1 and CDR2 are MNHNY and SVGAGI (reference sequence). This CDR3 comprises 14 residues. The germline V and J ends were trimmed by 2 bases and 4 bases, with 12 bases remaining between them. CDR3 in DNA: TGTGCCAGCAGTTACGAGGGGGAGCTATACGAGCAGTACTTC. It yields the protein CASSYEGELYEQYF.